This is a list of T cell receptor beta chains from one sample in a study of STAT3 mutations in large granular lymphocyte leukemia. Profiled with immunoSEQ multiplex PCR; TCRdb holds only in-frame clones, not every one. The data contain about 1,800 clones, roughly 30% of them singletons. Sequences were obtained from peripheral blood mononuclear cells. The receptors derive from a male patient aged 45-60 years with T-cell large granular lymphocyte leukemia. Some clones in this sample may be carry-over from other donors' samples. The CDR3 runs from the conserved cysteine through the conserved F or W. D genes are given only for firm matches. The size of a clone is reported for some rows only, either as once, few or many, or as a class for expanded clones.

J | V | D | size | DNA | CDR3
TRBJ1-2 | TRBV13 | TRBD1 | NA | TGTGCCAGCAGCAACACAGGGGGCGAAACTGATGGCTACACCTTC | CASSNTGGETDGYTF
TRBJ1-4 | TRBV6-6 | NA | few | TGTGCCAGCAGATTCCGGGAGGAGGGGGAAAAACTGTTTTTT | CASRFREEGEKLFF
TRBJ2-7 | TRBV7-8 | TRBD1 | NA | TGTGCCAGCAGCTTAAGGCGACAGGGGGGATCCTACGAGCAGTACTTC | CASSLRRQGGSYEQYF
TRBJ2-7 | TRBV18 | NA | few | TGTGCCAGCTCACCACCTGAACAGGGATCCATAGGCGAGCAGTACTTC | CASSPPEQGSIGEQYF
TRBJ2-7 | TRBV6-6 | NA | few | TGTGCCAGCGGGGGCCAGTCCTACGAGCAGTACTTC | CASGGQSYEQYF
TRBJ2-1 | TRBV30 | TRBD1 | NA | TGTGCCTGGCAGGGGGATGAGCAGTTCTTC | CAWQGDEQFF
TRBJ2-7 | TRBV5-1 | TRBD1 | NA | TGCGCCAGCAGCTTCGAGGGACAGAGACACTACGAGCAGTACTTC | CASSFEGQRHYEQYF
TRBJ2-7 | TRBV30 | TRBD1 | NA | TGTGCCTGGAGTCAGATCCCGGGACAGGGGGACTACGAGCAGTACTTC | CAWSQIPGQGDYEQYF
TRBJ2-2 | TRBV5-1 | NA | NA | TGCGCCAGCAGCTTGTCTTGGTCCGGGCCCGGCGGGGAGCTGTTTTTT | CASSLSWSGPGGELFF
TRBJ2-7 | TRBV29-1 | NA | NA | TGCAGCGTTGCAATGACCTACGAGCAGTACTTC | CSVAMTYEQYF
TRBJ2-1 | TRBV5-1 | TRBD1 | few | TGCGCCAGCAGCTTGGCCGAGGGGACAGGGATTGATGAGCAGTTCTTC | CASSLAEGTGIDEQFF
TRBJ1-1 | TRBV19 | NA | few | TGTGCCAGTAGTATAACGGGGGGAGCCTGGGCTTTCTTT | CASSITGGAWAFF
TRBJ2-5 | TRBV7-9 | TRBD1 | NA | TGTGCCAGCAGCTCTGGGCAGGGGGCTGAAGAGACCCAGTACTTC | CASSSGQGAEETQYF
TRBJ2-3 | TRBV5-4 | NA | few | TGTGCCAGCAGCTTGGACCAGGGCGGGATGGCAGATACGCAGTATTTT | CASSLDQGGMADTQYF
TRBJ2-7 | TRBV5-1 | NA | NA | TGCGCCAGCAGCTTGGAGTCTACCTTGGGGCAGTACTTC | CASSLESTLGQYF
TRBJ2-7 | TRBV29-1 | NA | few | TGCAGCGTTGTGGGCGGAAGCTCCTACGAGCAGTACTTC | CSVVGGSSYEQYF
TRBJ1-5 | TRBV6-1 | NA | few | TGTGCCAGCAGTTCCACGGGGGCTAATCAGCCCCAGCATTTT | CASSSTGANQPQHF
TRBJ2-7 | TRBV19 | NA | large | TGTGCCAGTAGTGCCCGGGGAAGTGAGTTCTACGAGCAGTACTTC | CASSARGSEFYEQYF